This note documents a single TCR beta chain sequence. The germline V gene has CDR1 MGHRA and CDR2 YSYEKL. The CDR3 is 17 amino acids. The V and J ends lost 5 bases and 2 bases, in that order; junction bases with no gene match: 8. Data came from immunoSEQ multiplex PCR; TCRdb stores just in-frame clones and leaves some out. Of 85,000 to 110,000 clones in the sample, about 86% were seen once. This sample stems from a study of T cell clones after liver transplantation. The sample in question was CD4+ T cells from blood, obtained around 44 months after liver transplant. V and J are TRBV4-1 and TRBJ2-6; 8 bases are shared with TRBD1. The TCR sequence derives from a human patient who received a liver transplant. A share of the T cells may be of graft donor origin. CDR3 amino acids: CASSAGQGATGANVLTF. The CDR3 nucleotides read TGCGCCAGCAGCGCCGGCCAGGGGGCTACTGGGGCCAACGTCCTGACTTTC.